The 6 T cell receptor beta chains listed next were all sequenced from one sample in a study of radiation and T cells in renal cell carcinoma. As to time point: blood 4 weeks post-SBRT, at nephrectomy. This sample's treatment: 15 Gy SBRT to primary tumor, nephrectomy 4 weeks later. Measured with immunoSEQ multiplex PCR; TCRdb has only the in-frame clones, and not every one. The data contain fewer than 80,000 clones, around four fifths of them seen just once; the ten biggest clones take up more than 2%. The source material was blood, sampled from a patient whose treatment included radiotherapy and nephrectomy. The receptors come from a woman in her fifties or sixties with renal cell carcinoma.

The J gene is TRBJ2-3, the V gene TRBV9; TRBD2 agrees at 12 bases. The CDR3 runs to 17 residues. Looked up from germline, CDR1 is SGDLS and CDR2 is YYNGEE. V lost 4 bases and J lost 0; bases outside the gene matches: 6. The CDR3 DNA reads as TGTGCCAGCAGCTTCACTAGCGGGGGGCCTAGCACAGATACGCAGTATTTT. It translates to CASSFTSGGPSTDTQYF. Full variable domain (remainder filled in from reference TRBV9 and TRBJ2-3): DSGVTQTPKHLITATGQRVTLRCSPRSGDLSVYWYQQSLDQGLQFLIQYYNGEERAKGNILERFSAQQFPDLHSELNLSSLELGDSALYFCASSFTSGGPSTDTQYFGPGTRLTVL.

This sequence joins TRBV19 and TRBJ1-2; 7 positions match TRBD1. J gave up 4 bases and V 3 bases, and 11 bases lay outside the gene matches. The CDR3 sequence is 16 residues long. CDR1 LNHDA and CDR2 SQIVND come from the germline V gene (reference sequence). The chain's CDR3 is CASSIGLTGPSYGYTF. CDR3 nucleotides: TGTGCCAGTAGTATCGGTTTGACAGGGCCCTCCTATGGCTACACCTTC.

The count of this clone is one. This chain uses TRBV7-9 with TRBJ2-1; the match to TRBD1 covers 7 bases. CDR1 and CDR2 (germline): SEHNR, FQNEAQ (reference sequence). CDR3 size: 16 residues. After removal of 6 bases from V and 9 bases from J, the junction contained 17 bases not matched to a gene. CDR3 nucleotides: TGTGCCAGCAGTTTGGACAGGATGGGTTTACAGGTTGAGCAGTTCTTC. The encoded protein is CASSLDRMGLQVEQFF.

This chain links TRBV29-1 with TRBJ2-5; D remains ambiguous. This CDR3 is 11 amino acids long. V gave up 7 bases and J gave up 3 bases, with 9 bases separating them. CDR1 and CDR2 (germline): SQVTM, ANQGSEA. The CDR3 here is CSAVPEETQYF. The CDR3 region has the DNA TGCAGCGCAGTACCCGAAGAGACCCAGTACTTC.

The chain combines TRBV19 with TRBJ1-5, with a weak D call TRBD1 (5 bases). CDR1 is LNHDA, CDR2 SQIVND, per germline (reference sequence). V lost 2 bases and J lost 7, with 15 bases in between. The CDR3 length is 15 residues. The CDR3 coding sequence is TGTGCCAGTAGTATAACCAGGGCCCTACTCCAGCCCCAGCATTTT. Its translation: CASSITRALLQPQHF.

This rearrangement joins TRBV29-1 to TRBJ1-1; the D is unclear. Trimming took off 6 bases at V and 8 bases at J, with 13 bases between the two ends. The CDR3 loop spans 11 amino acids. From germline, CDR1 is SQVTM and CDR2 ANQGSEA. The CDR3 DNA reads TGCAGCGTCGGACGGGGTAGGGAAGCTTTCTTT. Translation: CSVGRGREAFF.